One T cell receptor (beta chain) is described in this entry. Its antigen is undetermined. Samples came from healthy bone marrow donors. Looked up from germline, CDR1 is MDHEN and CDR2 is SYDVKM. Losses at the gene ends were 9 bases for V and 4 bases for J; bases not matched to a gene: 16. The CDR3 sequence is 17 residues long. PCR employed 60 Vbeta and 13 Jbeta primers. Profiled with immunoSEQ multiplex PCR; TCRdb holds only in-frame clones, not every one. The top ten clones hold around 4.9% of a sample with approximately 140,000 clones, 60% to 80% of them seen once. The data are from a study of cytomegalovirus exposure and HLA in healthy donors. Study-wide findings and caveats: The likely origin of a cluster of highly shared sequence variants was a sequencing artifact. Analysis was carried out at a later point, and it linked a missense DCLRE1C variant to TCR beta V- and J-gene trimming. Versus the roughly 640-donor mean, an Asian-associated ancestry cluster reportedly showed fewer N-insertions in a later analysis.

The specimen sequenced was PBMCs. The rearrangement links TRBV28 to TRBJ2-1; 9 bases are a match to TRBD2. The sequence was collected from a male donor in good health and CMV-seronegative. The chain's CDR3 is CASRGHSGGSSYNEQFF. CDR3 sequence (DNA): TGTGCCAGTCGAGGCCACAGCGGGGGGTCGTCGTACAATGAGCAGTTCTTC.